This record concerns one TCR beta chain sequence. The data derive from a study of blood T cell repertoires in COVID-19. Study-level information: Sources were T cells, B-cell-depleted T cells, or PBMCs; the material itself was cDNA or gDNA.

How the authors handled the data: Amplifying reference gene primers gave estimates of nucleated cell counts. Only in-frame clones appear in the TCRdb table, and some are missing; sequencing was by immunoSEQ multiplex PCR. V, J and clone size are those of that table, while D and trimming were read from the DNA. The sample shows about 42,000 clones, 77% of them seen only once. The CDR3 is made up of 13 amino acids. Germline CDR1 and CDR2: LNHDA and SQIVND (reference sequence). Trimming shortened V by 8 bases and J by 6 bases, and 13 bases separated the two germline ends. The J gene is TRBJ2-2, the V gene TRBV19; TRBD1 might be the D (6 bases). The TCR sequence derives from a woman in her 70s with acute or convalescent COVID-19. The sequencing sample was made of peripheral blood. In nucleotides, the CDR3 is TGTGCCAGTGGACCATGGACAGCCGGGGAGCTGTTTTTT. Amino acid sequence: CASGPWTAGELFF.